A selection of T cell receptor beta chains follows, all from one sample in a study of blood T cells in healthy people across ages. MiXCR, applied by TCRdb to the 5' RACE reads, yields one record per CDR3 protein. The sample lists 1.5 million to 2 million distinct CDR3 sequences; roughly 30% were seen once. The material sequenced was blood. These receptors were taken from a woman in her twenties or thirties in good health. Both conserved end residues are part of each CDR3. D genes are given only for firm matches. Rows may omit the clone size; those that give it use once, few, many or a size class.

cdr3_aa: CASTPSGGLYGYTF; cdr3_nt: TGTGCCAGCACCCCCTCCGGGGGACTCTATGGCTACACCTTC; v_call: TRBV27; j_call: TRBJ1-2; clone_size: .; d_call: .
cdr3_aa: CASSLNQLTDTQYF; cdr3_nt: TGTGCCAGCAGCTTAAACCAGCTCACAGATACGCAGTATTTT; v_call: TRBV11-2; j_call: TRBJ2-3; clone_size: few; d_call: .
cdr3_aa: CASRYRAGGGETQYF; cdr3_nt: TGTGCCAGCAGATACCGAGCGGGAGGTGGAGAGACCCAGTACTTC; v_call: TRBV3-1; j_call: TRBJ2-5; clone_size: few; d_call: TRBD2
cdr3_aa: CASSAGRSSSGNTIYF; cdr3_nt: TGCGCCAGCAGTGCGGGGAGGTCAAGCTCTGGAAACACCATATATTTT; v_call: TRBV5-1; j_call: TRBJ1-3; clone_size: .; d_call: .
cdr3_aa: CASSLALLASVGTDTQYF; cdr3_nt: TGTGCCAGCAGCTTAGCCCTACTAGCTTCGGTGGGCACAGATACGCAGTATTTT; v_call: TRBV7-9; j_call: TRBJ2-3; clone_size: .; d_call: .
cdr3_aa: CASSEGQAYEQYF; cdr3_nt: TGTGCCAGCTCAGAAGGACAAGCCTACGAGCAGTACTTC; v_call: TRBV18; j_call: TRBJ2-7; clone_size: many; d_call: .
cdr3_aa: CASPPWVAGENEQFF; cdr3_nt: TGTGCCAGCCCACCCTGGGTAGCGGGAGAGAATGAGCAGTTCTTC; v_call: TRBV18; j_call: TRBJ2-1; clone_size: once; d_call: TRBD2
cdr3_aa: CASSRGDRGRHVFF; cdr3_nt: TGTGCCAGCAGCAGGGGGGACAGGGGGCGGCACGTGTTTTTT; v_call: TRBV7-9; j_call: TRBJ1-4; clone_size: once; d_call: TRBD1
cdr3_aa: CAWSLLSTELNEKLFF; cdr3_nt: TGTGCCTGGAGTCTCCTCTCTACAGAACTCAATGAAAAACTGTTTTTT; v_call: TRBV30; j_call: TRBJ1-4; clone_size: once; d_call: .
cdr3_aa: CASSSGTVDDGYTF; cdr3_nt: TGTGCCAGCAGCTCCGGGACAGTCGATGATGGCTACACCTTC; v_call: TRBV7-9; j_call: TRBJ1-2; clone_size: .; d_call: TRBD1
cdr3_aa: CASSGKQAISSYEQYF; cdr3_nt: TGTGCCAGCAGCGGAAAGCAGGCGATTAGCTCCTACGAGCAGTACTTC; v_call: TRBV11-2; j_call: TRBJ2-7; clone_size: few; d_call: .
cdr3_aa: CASSPDRARENTEAFF; cdr3_nt: TGCGCCAGCAGCCCGGACAGGGCCCGCGAAAACACTGAAGCTTTCTTT; v_call: TRBV5-1; j_call: TRBJ1-1; clone_size: .; d_call: TRBD1
cdr3_aa: CASKPSGGGETQYF; cdr3_nt: TGTGCCAGCAAACCGTCCGGCGGGGGAGAGACCCAGTACTTC; v_call: TRBV2; j_call: TRBJ2-5; clone_size: .; d_call: TRBD2